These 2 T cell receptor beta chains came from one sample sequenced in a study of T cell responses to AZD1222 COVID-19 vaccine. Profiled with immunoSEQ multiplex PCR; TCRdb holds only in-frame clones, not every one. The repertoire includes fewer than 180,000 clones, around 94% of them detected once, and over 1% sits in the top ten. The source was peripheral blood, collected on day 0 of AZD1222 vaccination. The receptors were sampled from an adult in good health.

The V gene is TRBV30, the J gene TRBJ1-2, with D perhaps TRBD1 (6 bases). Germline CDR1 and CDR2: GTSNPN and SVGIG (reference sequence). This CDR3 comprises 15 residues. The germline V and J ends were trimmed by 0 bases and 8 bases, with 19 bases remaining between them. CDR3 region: CAWSVPPRTAGGYTF. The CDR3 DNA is TGTGCCTGGAGTGTACCGCCTCGGACAGCAGGCGGCTACACCTTC.

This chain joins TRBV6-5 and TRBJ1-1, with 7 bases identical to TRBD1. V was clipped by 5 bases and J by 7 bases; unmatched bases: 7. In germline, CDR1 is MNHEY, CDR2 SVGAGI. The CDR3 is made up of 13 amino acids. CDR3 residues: CASSPTGVVEAFF. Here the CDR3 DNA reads TGTGCCAGCAGTCCCACAGGGGTAGTTGAAGCTTTCTTT.